The clone carrying this T cell receptor (beta chain) was found a few times. The CDR3 totals 14 residues. J lost 1 base, V lost 6 bases, and 2 bases had no gene match. CDR1 is MNHGY, CDR2 SAAAGT, per germline. The data are from a study of PD-L1 blockade in urothelial cancer. Study in general: For tumor samples, the recorded median T cell count was roughly 1,500.

Sequencing used immunoSEQ multiplex PCR; TCRdb keeps in-frame clones, though not all of them. This sample has more than 35,000 clones; 35% to 40% occur once, and the top ten carry more than 8.5%. The input for sequencing was tumor tissue, taken before atezolizumab (anti-PD-L1) treatment. This sequence originates from a man aged 55 to 69 with urothelial cancer. This sequence joins TRBV6-8 and TRBJ2-5; 10 bases match TRBD2. In DNA, the CDR3 is TGTGCCAGCAGAGCGGGGGGGGCCCAAGAGACCCAGTACTTC. Protein: CASRAGGAQETQYF.